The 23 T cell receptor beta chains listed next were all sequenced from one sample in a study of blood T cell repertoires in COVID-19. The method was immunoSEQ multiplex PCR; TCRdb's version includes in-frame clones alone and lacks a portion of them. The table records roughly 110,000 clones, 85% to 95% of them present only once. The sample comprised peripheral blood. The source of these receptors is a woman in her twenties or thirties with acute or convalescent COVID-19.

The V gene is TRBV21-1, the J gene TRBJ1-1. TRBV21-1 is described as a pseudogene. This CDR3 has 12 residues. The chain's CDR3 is CASSKVVTEAFF. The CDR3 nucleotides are TGTGCCAGCAGCAAAGTAGTCACTGAAGCTTTCTTT.

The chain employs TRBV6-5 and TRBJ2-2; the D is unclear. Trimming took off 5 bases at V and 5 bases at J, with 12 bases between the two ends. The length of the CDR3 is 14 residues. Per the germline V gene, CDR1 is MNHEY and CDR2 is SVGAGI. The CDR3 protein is CASSPRGVTGELFF. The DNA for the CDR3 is TGTGCCAGCAGTCCCCGAGGAGTTACCGGGGAGCTGTTTTTT.

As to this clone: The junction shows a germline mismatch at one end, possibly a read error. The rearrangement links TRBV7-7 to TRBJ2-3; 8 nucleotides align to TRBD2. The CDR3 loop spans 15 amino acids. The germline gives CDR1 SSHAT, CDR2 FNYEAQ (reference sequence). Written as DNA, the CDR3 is TGTGCTAGCAGCTTGGGGACTAGTGGGACAGATACGCAGTATTTT. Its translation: CASSLGTSGTDTQYF.

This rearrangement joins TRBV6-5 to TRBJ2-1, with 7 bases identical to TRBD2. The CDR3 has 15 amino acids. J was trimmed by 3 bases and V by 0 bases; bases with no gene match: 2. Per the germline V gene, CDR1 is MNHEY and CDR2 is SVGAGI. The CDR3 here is CASSYSGGSYNEQFF. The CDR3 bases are TGTGCCAGCAGTTACTCGGGCGGGAGCTACAATGAGCAGTTCTTC.

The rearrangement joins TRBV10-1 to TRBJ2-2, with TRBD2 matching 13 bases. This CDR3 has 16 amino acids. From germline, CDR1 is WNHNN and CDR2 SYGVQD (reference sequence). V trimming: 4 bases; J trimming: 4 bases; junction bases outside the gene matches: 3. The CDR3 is CASSGLAGGRTGELFF. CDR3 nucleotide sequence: TGCGCCAGCAGTGGACTAGCGGGGGGCCGCACCGGGGAGCTGTTTTTT.

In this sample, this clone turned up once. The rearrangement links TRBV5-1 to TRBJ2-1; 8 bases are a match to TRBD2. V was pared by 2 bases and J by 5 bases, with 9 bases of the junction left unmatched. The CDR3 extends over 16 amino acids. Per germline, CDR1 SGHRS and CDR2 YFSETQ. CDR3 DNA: TGCGCCAGCAGCTTTTGGAGCACTAGCGGCGACAATGAGCAGTTCTTC. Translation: CASSFWSTSGDNEQFF. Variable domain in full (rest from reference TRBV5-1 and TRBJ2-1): KAGVTQTPRYLIKTRGQQVTLSCSPISGHRSVSWYQQTPGQGLQFLFEYFSETQRNKGNFPGRFSGRQFSNSRSEMNVSTLELGDSALYLCASSFWSTSGDNEQFFGPGTRLTVL.

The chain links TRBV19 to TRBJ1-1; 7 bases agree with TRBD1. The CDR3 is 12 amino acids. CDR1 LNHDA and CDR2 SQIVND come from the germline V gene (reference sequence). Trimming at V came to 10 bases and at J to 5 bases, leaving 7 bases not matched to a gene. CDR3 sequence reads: CATLGGNTEAFF. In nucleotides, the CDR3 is TGTGCCACCCTAGGGGGCAATACTGAAGCTTTCTTT.

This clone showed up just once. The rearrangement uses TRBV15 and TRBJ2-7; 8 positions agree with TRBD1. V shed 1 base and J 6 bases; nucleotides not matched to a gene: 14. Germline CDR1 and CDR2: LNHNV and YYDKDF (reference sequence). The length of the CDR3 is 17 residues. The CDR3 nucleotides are TGTGCCACCAGCAGAGGTACCTTCAGGGGGCCCGCGATCGAGCAGTACTTC. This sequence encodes CATSRGTFRGPAIEQYF.

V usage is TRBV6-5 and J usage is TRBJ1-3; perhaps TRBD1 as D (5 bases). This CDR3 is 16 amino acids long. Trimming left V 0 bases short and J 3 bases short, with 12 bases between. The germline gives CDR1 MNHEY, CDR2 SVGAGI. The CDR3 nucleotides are TGTGCCAGCAGTTACTCGATACAGGCTCTTGGAAACACCATATATTTT. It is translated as CASSYSIQALGNTIYF.

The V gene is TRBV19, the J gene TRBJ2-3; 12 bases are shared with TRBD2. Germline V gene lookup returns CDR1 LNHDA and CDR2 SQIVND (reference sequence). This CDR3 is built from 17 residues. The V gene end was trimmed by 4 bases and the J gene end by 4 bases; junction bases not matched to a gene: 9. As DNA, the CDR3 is TGTGCCAGTAGTAAGTTGACTAGCGGGAGAGGGGCAGATACGCAGTATTTT. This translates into CASSKLTSGRGADTQYF.

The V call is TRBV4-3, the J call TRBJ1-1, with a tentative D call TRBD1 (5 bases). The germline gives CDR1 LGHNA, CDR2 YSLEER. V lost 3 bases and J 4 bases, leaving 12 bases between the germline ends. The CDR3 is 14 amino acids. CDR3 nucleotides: TGCGCCAGCAGCCAGGGGGGAAGTGTCACTGAAGCTTTCTTT. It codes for CASSQGGSVTEAFF.

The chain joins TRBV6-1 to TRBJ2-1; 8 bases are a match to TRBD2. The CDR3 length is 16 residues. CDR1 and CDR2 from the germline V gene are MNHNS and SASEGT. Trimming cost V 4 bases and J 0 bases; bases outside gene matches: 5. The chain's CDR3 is CASSGSGVSSYNEQFF. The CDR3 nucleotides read TGTGCCAGCAGTGGTAGCGGGGTGAGCTCCTACAATGAGCAGTTCTTC.

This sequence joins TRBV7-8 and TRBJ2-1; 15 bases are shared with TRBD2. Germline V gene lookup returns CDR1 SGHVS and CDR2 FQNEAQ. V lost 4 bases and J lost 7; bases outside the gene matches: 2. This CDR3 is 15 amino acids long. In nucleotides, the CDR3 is TGTGCCAGCAGCTCCGGACTAGCGGGGGGGAATGAGCAGTTCTTC. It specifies CASSSGLAGGNEQFF.

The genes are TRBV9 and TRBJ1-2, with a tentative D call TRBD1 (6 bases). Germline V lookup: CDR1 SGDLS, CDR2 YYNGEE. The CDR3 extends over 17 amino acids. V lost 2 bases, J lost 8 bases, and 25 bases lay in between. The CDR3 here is CASSVGQYTSGQGGYTF. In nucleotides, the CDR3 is TGTGCCAGCAGCGTGGGACAATACACGTCAGGGCAGGGAGGCTACACCTTC.

CDR3 amino acids: CASSIGQGSKAFF. In DNA form, the CDR3 reads TGTGCCAGTAGTATAGGACAGGGCAGTAAGGCTTTCTTT. The chain recombines TRBV19 with TRBJ1-1; 7 bases are shared with TRBD1. Germline assignment: CDR1 LNHDA and CDR2 SQIVND (reference sequence). This CDR3 region has 13 residues. V lost 1 base and J lost 11; bases outside the gene matches: 7.

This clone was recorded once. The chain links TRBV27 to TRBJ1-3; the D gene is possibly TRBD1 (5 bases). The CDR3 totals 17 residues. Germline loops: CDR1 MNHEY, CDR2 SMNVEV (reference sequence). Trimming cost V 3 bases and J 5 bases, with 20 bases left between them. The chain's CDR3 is CASSFPRQGTFRNTIYF. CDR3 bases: TGTGCCAGCAGTTTCCCACGGCAGGGCACGTTTAGAAACACCATATATTTT.

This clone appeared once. In DNA form, the CDR3 reads TGTGCCAGCAGCTCCATTGGGGGGAGCACAGATACGCAGTATTTT. It specifies CASSSIGGSTDTQYF. The chain joins TRBV7-3 to TRBJ2-3, with D perhaps matching TRBD2 (6 bases). V shed 4 bases and J shed 0 bases, with 11 bases lying between them. CDR1 and CDR2 from the germline V gene are SGHTA and FQGTGA. This CDR3 has 15 amino acids.

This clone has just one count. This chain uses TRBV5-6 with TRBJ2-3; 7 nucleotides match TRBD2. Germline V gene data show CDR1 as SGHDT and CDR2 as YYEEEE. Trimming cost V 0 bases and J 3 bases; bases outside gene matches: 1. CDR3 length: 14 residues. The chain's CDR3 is CASSLGGGTDTQYF. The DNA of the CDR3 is TGTGCCAGCAGCTTGGGCGGGGGTACAGATACGCAGTATTTT. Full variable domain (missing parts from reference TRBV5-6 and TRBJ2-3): DAGVTQSPTHLIKTRGQQVTLRCSPKSGHDTVSWYQQALGQGPQFIFQYYEEEERQRGNFPDRFSGHQFPNYSSELNVNALLLGDSALYLCASSLGGGTDTQYFGPGTRLTVL.

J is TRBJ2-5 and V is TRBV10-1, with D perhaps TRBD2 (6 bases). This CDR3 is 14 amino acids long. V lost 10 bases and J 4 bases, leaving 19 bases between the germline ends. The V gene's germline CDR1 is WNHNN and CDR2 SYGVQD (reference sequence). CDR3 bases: TGCGCCACCACCGGAGGGCATCGGGCAGAGACCCAGTACTTC. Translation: CATTGGHRAETQYF.

CDR3 amino acids: CAIRSYRRTDRNYGYTF. CDR3 coding DNA: TGTGCCATCAGATCTTACAGAAGGACAGATCGTAACTATGGCTACACCTTC. The V and J genes are TRBV10-3 and TRBJ1-2; weak D call: TRBD1 (6 bases). V lost 6 bases and J lost 1, with 21 bases in between. The CDR3 loop spans 17 amino acids. Germline V CDR1 and CDR2: ENHRY, SYGVKD.

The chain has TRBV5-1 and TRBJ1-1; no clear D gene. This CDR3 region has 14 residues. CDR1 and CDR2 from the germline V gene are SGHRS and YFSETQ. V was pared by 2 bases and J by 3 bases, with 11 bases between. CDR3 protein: CASSFAGTDTEAFF. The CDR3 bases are TGCGCCAGCAGCTTTGCAGGTACGGACACTGAAGCTTTCTTT.

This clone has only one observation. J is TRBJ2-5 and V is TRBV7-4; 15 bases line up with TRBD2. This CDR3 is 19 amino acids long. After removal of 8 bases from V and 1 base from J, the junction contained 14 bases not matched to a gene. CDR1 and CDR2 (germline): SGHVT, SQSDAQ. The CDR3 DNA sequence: TGTGCCAGCTCAGTCCCCGGACTAGCGGGGGGGCCGAGCCAAGAGACCCAGTACTTC. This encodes CASSVPGLAGGPSQETQYF.

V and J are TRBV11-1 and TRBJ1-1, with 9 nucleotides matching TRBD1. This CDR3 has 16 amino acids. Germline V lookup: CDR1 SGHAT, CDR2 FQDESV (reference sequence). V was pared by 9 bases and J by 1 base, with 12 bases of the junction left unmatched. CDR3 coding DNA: TGTGCCAGTTCACGAGGTATGGGACAGGGGAACACTGAAGCTTTCTTT. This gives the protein CASSRGMGQGNTEAFF.